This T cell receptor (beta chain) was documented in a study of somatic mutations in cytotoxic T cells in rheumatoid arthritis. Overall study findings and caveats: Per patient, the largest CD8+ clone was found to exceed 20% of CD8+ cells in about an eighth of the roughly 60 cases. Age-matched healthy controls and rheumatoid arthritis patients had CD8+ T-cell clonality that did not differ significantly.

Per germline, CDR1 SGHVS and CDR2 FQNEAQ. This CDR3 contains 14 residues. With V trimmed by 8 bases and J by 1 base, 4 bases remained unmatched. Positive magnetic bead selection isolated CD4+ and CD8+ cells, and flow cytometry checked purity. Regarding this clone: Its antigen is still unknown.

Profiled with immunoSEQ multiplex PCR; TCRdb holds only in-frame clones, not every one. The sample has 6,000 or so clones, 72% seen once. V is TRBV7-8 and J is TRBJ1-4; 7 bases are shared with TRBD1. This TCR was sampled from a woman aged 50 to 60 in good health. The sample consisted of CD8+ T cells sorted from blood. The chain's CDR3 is CASRQGVTNEKLFF. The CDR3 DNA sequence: TGTGCCAGCCGCCAGGGGGTAACTAATGAAAAACTGTTTTTT.